Included here is one T cell receptor (beta chain) sequence, with context. The target antigen is unknown. Primers included in the PCR were 60 Vbeta and 13 Jbeta primers. TCRdb keeps only in-frame clones here, not all; method: immunoSEQ multiplex PCR. This sample has 250,000 to 300,000 clones; around nine tenths occur once, and the top ten carry 1.5% to 2%. The sample is drawn from a study of cytomegalovirus exposure and HLA in healthy donors. Trimming took 5 bases from V and 3 from J, leaving 10 bases between them. Germline CDR1 and CDR2: MNHEY and SMNVEV (reference sequence). The CDR3 is made up of 14 amino acids. Overall study results and limits: Sequencing likely generated an artifact that appeared as a cluster of highly shared sequence variants. Analyses of presence and absence presupposed an approximately uniform sequencing depth across donors.

The clonotype comes from a girl aged 2 to 10 in good health and CMV-seronegative. The genes are TRBV27 and TRBJ2-2; D uncertain. Sequencing was done on a sample of PBMCs. CDR3 region: CASSPFQDTGELFF. The CDR3 DNA follows: TGTGCCAGCAGTCCTTTCCAGGACACCGGGGAGCTGTTTTTT.